Below are 18 T cell receptor beta chains sequenced from a single sample in a study of blood T cell repertoires in COVID-19. Assay: immunoSEQ multiplex PCR; the TCRdb copy retains only in-frame clones and omits some. The data contain hundreds of thousands of clones, 88% of them singletons. Sample: PBMCs or T cells enriched from blood (not recorded which). Source of these receptors: a woman aged 45-60 years who had recovered from COVID-19.

This rearrangement joins TRBV6-5 to TRBJ1-2; the match to TRBD1 covers 7 bases. Trimming at V came to 6 bases and at J to 10 bases, leaving 11 bases not matched to a gene. Germline CDR1 and CDR2: MNHEY and SVGAGI. This CDR3 region has 13 residues. The CDR3 bases are TGTGCCAGCAGCCCCGGACAGGTTGCGGACTACACCTTC. Residues: CASSPGQVADYTF.

The genes are TRBV4-2 and TRBJ2-6; D may be TRBD2 (6 bases). Germline V gene sequence: CDR1 LGHNA, CDR2 YNFKEQ. V lost 6 bases, J lost 1 base, and 16 bases lay in between. This CDR3 has 17 residues. CDR3 DNA sequence: TGTGCCAGCAGACTGGACACCGGGGGTTCTGGGGCCAACGTCCTGACTTTC. This translates into CASRLDTGGSGANVLTF.

V usage is TRBV7-2 and J usage is TRBJ2-1; D is perhaps TRBD2 (5 bases). CDR1 is SGHTA and CDR2 is FQGNSA in the germline V gene. CDR3 length: 14 residues. Trimming took off 1 base at V and 8 bases at J, with 12 bases between the two ends. The CDR3 nucleotides read TGTGCCAGCAGCTTAGGTTATAGGCGGGATGAGCAGTTCTTC. Encoded protein: CASSLGYRRDEQFF.

This sequence joins TRBV14 and TRBJ1-1, with D possibly being TRBD1 (6 bases). The CDR3 loop spans 15 amino acids. Germline V gene data show CDR1 as SGHDN and CDR2 as FVKESK. The V end lost 3 bases, the J end lost 5 bases, and 16 bases lay between the germline ends. The CDR3 nucleotides are TGTGCCAGCAGCCAGACCCGGACAGAGAAGACTGAAGCTTTCTTT. Translation gives CASSQTRTEKTEAFF.

This chain connects TRBV4-3 to TRBJ1-1; no clear D. The V end lost 3 bases, the J end lost 1 base, and 9 bases lay between the germline ends. The CDR3 runs 14 residues. Germline V gene data show CDR1 as LGHNA and CDR2 as YSLEER. The CDR3 bases are TGCGCCAGCAGCCAGACACACCAGAACACTGAAGCTTTCTTT. This translates into CASSQTHQNTEAFF.

This clone was picked up a small number of times. V and J are TRBV2 and TRBJ1-3; a weak D match, TRBD1 (5 bases). This CDR3 is built from 14 residues. Per germline, CDR1 SNHLY and CDR2 FYNNEI. V was trimmed by 1 base and J by 8 bases, leaving 12 bases between them. DNA for the CDR3: TGTGCCAGCAGTGAAGGGGGGACTCTGGACACCATATATTTT. This gives the protein CASSEGGTLDTIYF.

V is TRBV5-5 and J is TRBJ1-1; D is unclear. The germline V and J ends were trimmed by 0 bases and 2 bases, with 11 bases remaining between them. The CDR3 has 15 amino acids. The germline gives CDR1 SGHKS, CDR2 YYEKEE (reference sequence). In DNA, the CDR3 is TGTGCCAGCAGCTTGGCCACGGGGAGCAACACTGAAGCTTTCTTT. Its translation is CASSLATGSNTEAFF.

This rearrangement joins TRBV19 to TRBJ2-7; TRBD2 matches at 8 bases. Germline lookup yields CDR1 LNHDA and CDR2 SQIVND (reference sequence). J lost 3 bases, V lost 4 bases, and 8 bases had no gene match. The CDR3 runs 15 residues. In DNA form, the CDR3 reads TGTGCCAGTAGTAGTCTGGGCGGGAGGTTCTACGAGCAGTACTTC. Translation gives CASSSLGGRFYEQYF.

The rearrangement joins TRBV28 to TRBJ1-2, with unresolved D. CDR1 MDHEN and CDR2 SYDVKM come from the germline V gene. This CDR3 comprises 13 residues. V lost 4 bases and J lost 2, with 8 bases in between. CDR3 sequence: CASSYSLNYGYTF. CDR3 sequence (DNA): TGTGCCAGCAGTTATAGTCTGAACTATGGCTACACCTTC.

This rearrangement joins TRBV19 to TRBJ1-5; D is possibly TRBD1 (5 bases). CDR3 length: 15 amino acids. Germline lookup yields CDR1 LNHDA and CDR2 SQIVND (reference sequence). Trimming took 2 bases from V and 1 from J, leaving 9 bases between them. The CDR3 reads CASSISGGSNQPQHF. The CDR3 DNA reads TGTGCCAGTAGTATAAGTGGGGGGAGCAATCAGCCCCAGCATTTT.

This clone came up once. The chain combines TRBV28 with TRBJ2-7, with 7 bases aligning to TRBD1. The J segment lost 3 bases and the V segment lost 6 bases, leaving 8 bases of the junction unmatched. This CDR3 is 14 amino acids long. CDR1 MDHEN and CDR2 SYDVKM come from the germline V gene. DNA of the CDR3: TGTGCCAGCAGGGCCGGGACAGACTACTACGAGCAGTACTTC. Translation gives CASRAGTDYYEQYF. The complete variable domain, with remaining parts taken from reference TRBV28 and TRBJ2-7, reads DVKVTQSSRYLVKRTGEKVFLECVQDMDHENMFWYRQDPGLGLRLIYFSYDVKMKEKGDIPEGYSVSREKKERFSLILESASTNQTSMYLCASRAGTDYYEQYFGPGTRLTVT.

This chain links TRBV4-2 with TRBJ1-1; TRBD1 might be the D (5 bases). Trimming removed 1 base from V and 1 base from J, with 7 bases in between. The germline gives CDR1 LGHNA, CDR2 YNFKEQ. The length of the CDR3 is 14 residues. The DNA of the CDR3 is TGTGCCAGCAGCCAAGTGGGGGGGAACACTGAAGCTTTCTTT. It codes for CASSQVGGNTEAFF.

This clone was observed a handful of times. The chain uses TRBV24-1 and TRBJ2-2, with 12 positions matching TRBD2. Unmatched junction bases numbered 6, after V lost 8 bases and J lost 3 bases. CDR1 is KGHDR and CDR2 is SFDVKD in the germline V gene. This CDR3 has 16 amino acids. The CDR3 DNA sequence: TGTGCCACCATGACTAGCGGGAGTGTCGACACCGGGGAGCTGTTTTTT. Its protein is CATMTSGSVDTGELFF.

The chain joins TRBV7-2 to TRBJ1-1; tentative D call: TRBD1 (5 bases). V was trimmed by 5 bases and J by 1 base, leaving 14 bases between them. Germline V gene lookup returns CDR1 SGHTA and CDR2 FQGNSA. This CDR3 is built from 15 residues. The CDR3 coding sequence is TGTGCCAGCAGCCTACGACAGAGGTCGAACACTGAAGCTTTCTTT. Its translation is CASSLRQRSNTEAFF.

The chain uses TRBV25-1 and TRBJ2-1; D perhaps matches TRBD2 (6 bases). CDR1 MGHDK and CDR2 SYGVNS come from the germline V gene. The V gene lost 5 bases and the J gene lost 7 bases, with 21 bases spanning the gap. The CDR3 covers 16 residues. This CDR3 reads CASSNPGLTSGNEQFF. The CDR3 region has the DNA TGTGCCAGCAGTAACCCGGGACTCACCTCGGGGAATGAGCAGTTCTTC.

The gene calls are TRBV4-3 and TRBJ1-1; 11 nucleotides align to TRBD1. V lost 3 bases to trimming and J lost 6 bases; unmatched junction nucleotides: 9. CDR1 and CDR2 from the germline V gene are LGHNA and YSLEER. This CDR3 comprises 16 residues. The DNA of the CDR3 is TGCGCCAGCAGCCAGGACGGACAGGGGGCACGCGCTGAAGCTTTCTTT. Translation: CASSQDGQGARAEAFF.

Worth noting for this clone: Other DNA sequences in this specimen translate into the identical CDR3. The J gene is TRBJ2-5, the V gene TRBV7-3; D may be TRBD1 (6 bases). The germline gives CDR1 SGHTA, CDR2 FQGTGA. The CDR3 totals 13 residues. Trimming left V 5 bases short and J 5 bases short, with 12 bases between. In DNA, the CDR3 is TGTGCCAGCAGCCTTGTAAGGGGGGAGACCCAGTACTTC. Translated: CASSLVRGETQYF.

CDR3 protein: CASSLATSGRVSYEQYF. The CDR3 bases are TGTGCCAGCAGCTTAGCAACTAGCGGGAGGGTCTCCTACGAGCAGTACTTC. The chain combines TRBV7-2 with TRBJ2-7, with 13 bases matching TRBD2. V lost 0 bases, J lost 0 bases, and 2 bases stayed unmatched. This CDR3 has 17 residues. The germline gives CDR1 SGHTA, CDR2 FQGNSA.